This T cell receptor (beta chain) comes out of a study of OX40 agonist ivuxolimab in advanced cancers. Study-wide context: Every 2 weeks, patients got intravenous ivuxolimab at one of six dose levels (0.01-10 mg/kg).

Produced via immunoSEQ multiplex PCR; TCRdb's table is partial and in-frame only. This table holds roughly 63,000 clones, more than 80% found once. This clone has just one count. Its antigen is unknown. Study-level points and caveats: At doses 0.1 to 3.0 mg/kg, CD4+ and CD8+ clones expanded.

The sequence was collected from an adult with an advanced solid tumor such as melanoma, head and neck, liver or kidney cancer. The sample consisted of CD4+ or CD8+ T cells sorted from blood, taken in a trial of the OX40 agonist ivuxolimab.

CDR3 loop: CASSLMGGRTTLSSYNEQFF. In DNA form, the CDR3 reads TGCGCCAGCAGCTTGATGGGCGGGAGAACGACCCTAAGCTCCTACAATGAGCAGTTCTTC. The V call is TRBV5-1, the J call TRBJ2-1, with 7 bases fitting TRBD2. The length of the CDR3 is 20 residues. The V gene's germline CDR1 is SGHRS and CDR2 YFSETQ. V shed 1 base, J shed 0 bases, and the junction held 16 bases outside the gene matches. Supplemented by reference TRBV5-1 and TRBJ2-1, the full variable domain reads KAGVTQTPRYLIKTRGQQVTLSCSPISGHRSVSWYQQTPGQGLQFLFEYFSETQRNKGNFPGRFSGRQFSNSRSEMNVSTLELGDSALYLCASSLMGGRTTLSSYNEQFFGPGTRLTVL.